This TCR beta chain was found in a study of shared clonotypes between healthy human individuals. Notes on the study in general: Non-shared clonotypes were found to have lower generation probabilities than the clonotypes that were shared by all four of the sorted-subset donors.

Remarks on this clone: The target antigen is unknown.

Only in-frame clones appear in the TCRdb table, and some are missing; sequencing was by immunoSEQ multiplex PCR. The sample holds more than 2,000,000 clones; approximately 94% are singletons and the top ten take roughly 0.14%. The V and J ends lost 2 bases and 2 bases, in that order; junction bases with no gene match: 5. Germline V gene data show CDR1 as SGHTA and CDR2 as FQGNSA. CDR3 length: 16 residues. The sequenced sample consisted of naive CD4+ T cells sorted from blood. Subset reported: CD45RA+ positively selected. This chain uses TRBV7-2 with TRBJ2-3; TRBD1 aligns across 9 bases. The source is a man younger than 30 in good health. The CDR3 reads CASSLRGQGITDTQYF. The CDR3 DNA follows: TGTGCCAGCAGCTTACGGGGACAGGGAATCACAGATACGCAGTATTTT.